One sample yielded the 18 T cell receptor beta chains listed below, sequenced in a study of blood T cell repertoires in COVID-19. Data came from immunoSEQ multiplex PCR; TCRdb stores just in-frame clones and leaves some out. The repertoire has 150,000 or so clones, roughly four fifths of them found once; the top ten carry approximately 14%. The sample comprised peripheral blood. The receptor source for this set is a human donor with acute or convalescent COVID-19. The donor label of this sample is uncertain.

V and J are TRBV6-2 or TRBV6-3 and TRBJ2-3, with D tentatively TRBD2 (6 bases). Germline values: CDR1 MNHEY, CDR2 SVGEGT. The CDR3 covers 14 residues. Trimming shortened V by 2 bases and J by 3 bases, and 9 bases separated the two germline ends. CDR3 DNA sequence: TGTGCCAGCAGTTACCTGACTAGGACAGATACGCAGTATTTT. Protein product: CASSYLTRTDTQYF.

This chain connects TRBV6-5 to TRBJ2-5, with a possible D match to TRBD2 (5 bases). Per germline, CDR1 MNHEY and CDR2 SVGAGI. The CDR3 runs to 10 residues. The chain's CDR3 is CAAALETQYF. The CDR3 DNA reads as TGTGCAGCGGCACTGGAGACCCAGTACTTC.

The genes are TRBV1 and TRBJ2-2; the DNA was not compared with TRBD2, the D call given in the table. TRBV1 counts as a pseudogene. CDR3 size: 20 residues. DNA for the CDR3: TGCACCAGCAGCCAAGAACAAATAGCGGGGGGTTCCCCCGACACCGGGGAGCTGTTTTTT. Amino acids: CTSSQEQIAGGSPDTGELFF.

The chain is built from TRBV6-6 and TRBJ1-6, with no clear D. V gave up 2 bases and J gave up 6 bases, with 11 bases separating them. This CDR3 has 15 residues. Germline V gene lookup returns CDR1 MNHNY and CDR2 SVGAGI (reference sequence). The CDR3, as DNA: TGTGCCAGCAGTTACGGCCGTTCTCTTAATTCACCCCTCCACTTT. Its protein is CASSYGRSLNSPLHF.

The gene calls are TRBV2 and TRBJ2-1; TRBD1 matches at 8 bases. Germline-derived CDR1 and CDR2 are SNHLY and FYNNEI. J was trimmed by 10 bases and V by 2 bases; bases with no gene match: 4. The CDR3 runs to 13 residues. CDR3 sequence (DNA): TGTGCCAGCAGTGAAATGGACAGGGTGGAGCAGTTCTTC. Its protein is CASSEMDRVEQFF.

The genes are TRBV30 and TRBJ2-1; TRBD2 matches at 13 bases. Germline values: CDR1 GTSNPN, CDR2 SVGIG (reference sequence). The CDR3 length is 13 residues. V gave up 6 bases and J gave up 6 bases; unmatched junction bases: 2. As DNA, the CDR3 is TGTGCCTGTAGACTAGCGGGGGGCAATGAGCAGTTCTTC. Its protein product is CACRLAGGNEQFF.

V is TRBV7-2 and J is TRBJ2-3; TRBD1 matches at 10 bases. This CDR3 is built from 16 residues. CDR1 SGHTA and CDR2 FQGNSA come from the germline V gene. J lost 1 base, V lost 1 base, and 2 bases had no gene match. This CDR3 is CASSLEGTGGTDTQYF. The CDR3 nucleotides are TGTGCCAGCAGCTTAGAGGGGACAGGGGGCACAGATACGCAGTATTTT.

The CDR3 spells CASSPDRVGNTIYF. CDR3 in DNA: TGTGCCAGCTCACCGGACAGGGTAGGAAACACCATATATTTT. V is TRBV18 and J is TRBJ1-3, with 8 bases that match TRBD1. CDR3 length: 14 residues. Germline trimming cut 3 bases from V and 4 bases from J; bases unmatched to any gene: 2. Per the germline V gene, CDR1 is KGHSH and CDR2 is LQKENI.

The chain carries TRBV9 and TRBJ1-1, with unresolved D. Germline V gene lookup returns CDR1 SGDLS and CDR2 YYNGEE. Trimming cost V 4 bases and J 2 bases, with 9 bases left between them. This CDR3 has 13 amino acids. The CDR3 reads CASSTTRNTEAFF. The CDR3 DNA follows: TGTGCCAGCAGCACCACTCGCAACACTGAAGCTTTCTTT.

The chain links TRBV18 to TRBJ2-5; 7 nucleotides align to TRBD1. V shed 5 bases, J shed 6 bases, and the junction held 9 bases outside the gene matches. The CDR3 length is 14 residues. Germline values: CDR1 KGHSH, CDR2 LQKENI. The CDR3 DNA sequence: TGTGCCAGCTCATCACAGACAGGGCGAAAGACCCAGTACTTC. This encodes CASSSQTGRKTQYF.

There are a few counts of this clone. This chain's CDR3 is CASTPPRGGNTEAFF. The CDR3 region has the DNA TGTGCCAGCACCCCACCTAGGGGGGGGAACACTGAAGCTTTCTTT. The genes are TRBV6-5 and TRBJ1-1; tentative D call: TRBD1 (6 bases). The CDR3 loop spans 15 amino acids. Trimming left V 7 bases short and J 1 base short, with 16 bases between. Germline CDR1 and CDR2: MNHEY and SVGAGI.

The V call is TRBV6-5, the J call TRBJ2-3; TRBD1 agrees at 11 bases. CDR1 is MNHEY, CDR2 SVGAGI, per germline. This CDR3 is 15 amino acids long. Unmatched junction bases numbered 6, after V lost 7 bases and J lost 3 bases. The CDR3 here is CASIGRDRGTDTQYF. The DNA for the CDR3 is TGTGCCAGCATCGGCCGGGACAGGGGGACAGATACGCAGTATTTT.

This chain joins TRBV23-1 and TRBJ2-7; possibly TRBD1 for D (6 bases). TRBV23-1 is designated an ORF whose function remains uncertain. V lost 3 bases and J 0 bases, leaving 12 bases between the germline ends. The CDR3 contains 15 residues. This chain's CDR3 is CASSQPGAVSYEQYF. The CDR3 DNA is TGCGCCAGCAGTCAGCCAGGGGCGGTCTCCTACGAGCAGTACTTC.

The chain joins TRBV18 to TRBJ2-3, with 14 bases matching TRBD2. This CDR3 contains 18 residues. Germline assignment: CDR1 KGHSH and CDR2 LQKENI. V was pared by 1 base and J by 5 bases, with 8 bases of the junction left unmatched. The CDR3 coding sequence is TGTGCCAGCTCACCACTGACGACTAGCGGGGGGGCAGGAGATACGCAGTATTTT. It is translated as CASSPLTTSGGAGDTQYF.

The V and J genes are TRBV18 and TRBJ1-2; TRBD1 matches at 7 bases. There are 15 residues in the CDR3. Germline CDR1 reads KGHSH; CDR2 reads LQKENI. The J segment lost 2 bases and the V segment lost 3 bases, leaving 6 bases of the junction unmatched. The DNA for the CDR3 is TGTGCCAGCTCACCGAACACAGGGGAGAACTATGGCTACACCTTC. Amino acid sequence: CASSPNTGENYGYTF.

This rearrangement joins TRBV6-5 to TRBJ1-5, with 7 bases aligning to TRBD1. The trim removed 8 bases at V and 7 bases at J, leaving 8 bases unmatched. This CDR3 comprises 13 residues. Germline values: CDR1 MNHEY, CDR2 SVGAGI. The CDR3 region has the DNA TGTGCCAGCCAACAGGGGATTAGGCAGCCCCAGCATTTT. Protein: CASQQGIRQPQHF.

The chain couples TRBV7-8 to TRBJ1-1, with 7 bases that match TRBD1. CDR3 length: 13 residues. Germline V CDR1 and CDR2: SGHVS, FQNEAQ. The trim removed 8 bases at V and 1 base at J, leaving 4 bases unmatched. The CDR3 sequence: CASGGTANTEAFF. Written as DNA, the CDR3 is TGTGCCAGCGGCGGGACAGCGAACACTGAAGCTTTCTTT. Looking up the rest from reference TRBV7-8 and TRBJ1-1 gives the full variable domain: GAGVSQSPRYKVAKRGQDVALRCDPISGHVSLFWYQQALGQGPEFLTYFQNEAQLDKSGLPSDRFFAERPEGSVSTLKIQRTQQEDSAVYLCASGGTANTEAFFGQGTRLTVV.

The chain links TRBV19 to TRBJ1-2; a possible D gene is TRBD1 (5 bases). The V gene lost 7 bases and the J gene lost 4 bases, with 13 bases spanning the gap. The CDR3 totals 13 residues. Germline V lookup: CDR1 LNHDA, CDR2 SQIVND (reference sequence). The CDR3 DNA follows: TGTGCCAGTACCCGGGGGGGGATCTATGGCTACACCTTC. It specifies CASTRGGIYGYTF. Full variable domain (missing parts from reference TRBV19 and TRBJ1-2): DGGITQSPKYLFRKEGQNVTLSCEQNLNHDAMYWYRQDPGQGLRLIYYSQIVNDFQKGDIAEGYSVSREKKESFPLTVTSAQKNPTAFYLCASTRGGIYGYTFGSGTRLTVV.